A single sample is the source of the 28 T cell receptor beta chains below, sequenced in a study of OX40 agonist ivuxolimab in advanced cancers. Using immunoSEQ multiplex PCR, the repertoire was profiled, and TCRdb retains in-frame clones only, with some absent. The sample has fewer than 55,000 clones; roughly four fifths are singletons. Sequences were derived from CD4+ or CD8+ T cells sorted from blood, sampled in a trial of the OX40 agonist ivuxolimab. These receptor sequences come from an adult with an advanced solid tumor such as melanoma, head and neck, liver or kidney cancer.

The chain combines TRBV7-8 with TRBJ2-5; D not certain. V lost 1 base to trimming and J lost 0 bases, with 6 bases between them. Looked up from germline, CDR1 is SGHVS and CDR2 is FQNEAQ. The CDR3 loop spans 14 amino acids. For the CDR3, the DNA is TGTGCCAGCAGCTTAGTGGCTAACCAAGAGACCCAGTACTTC. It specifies CASSLVANQETQYF.

CDR3 loop: CASSWGGWNSPLHF. CDR3 nucleotide sequence: TGTGCCAGCAGCTGGGGGGGGTGGAATTCACCCCTCCACTTT. This sequence joins TRBV7-9 and TRBJ1-6, with D possibly being TRBD1 (5 bases). With 4 bases removed from V and 7 bases from J, the gap between germline ends came to 11 bases. The CDR3 extends over 14 amino acids. From germline, CDR1 is SEHNR and CDR2 FQNEAQ (reference sequence).

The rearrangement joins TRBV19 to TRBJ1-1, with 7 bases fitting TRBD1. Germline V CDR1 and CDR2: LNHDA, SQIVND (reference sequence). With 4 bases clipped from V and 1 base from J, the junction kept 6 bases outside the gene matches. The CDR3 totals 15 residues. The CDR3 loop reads CASSKSGTANTEAFF. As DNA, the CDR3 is TGTGCCAGTAGTAAGTCCGGGACAGCGAACACTGAAGCTTTCTTT. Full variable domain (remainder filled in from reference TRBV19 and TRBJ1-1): DGGITQSPKYLFRKEGQNVTLSCEQNLNHDAMYWYRQDPGQGLRLIYYSQIVNDFQKGDIAEGYSVSREKKESFPLTVTSAQKNPTAFYLCASSKSGTANTEAFFGQGTRLTVV.

The CDR3 reads CASSPYRGREQYF. The CDR3 region has the DNA TGTGCCAGCAGTCCCTACAGGGGCCGTGAGCAGTACTTC. V and J are TRBV28 and TRBJ2-7; 7 positions match TRBD1. CDR1 is MDHEN, CDR2 SYDVKM, per germline. The V segment lost 5 bases and the J segment 7 bases; nucleotides outside the gene matches: 8. This CDR3 comprises 13 residues.

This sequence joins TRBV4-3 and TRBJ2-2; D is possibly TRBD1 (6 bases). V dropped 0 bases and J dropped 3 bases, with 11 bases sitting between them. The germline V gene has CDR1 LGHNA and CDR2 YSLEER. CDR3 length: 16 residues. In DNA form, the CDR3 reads TGCGCCAGCAGCCAAGATCCCAGGGGCGACACCGGGGAGCTGTTTTTT. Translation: CASSQDPRGDTGELFF.

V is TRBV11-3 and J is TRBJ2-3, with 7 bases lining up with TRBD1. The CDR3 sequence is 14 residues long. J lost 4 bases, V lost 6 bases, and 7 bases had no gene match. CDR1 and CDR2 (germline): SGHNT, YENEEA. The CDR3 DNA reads TGTGCCAGCAGTCCTGGACAGGCGGCAGATACGCAGTATTTT. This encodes CASSPGQAADTQYF.

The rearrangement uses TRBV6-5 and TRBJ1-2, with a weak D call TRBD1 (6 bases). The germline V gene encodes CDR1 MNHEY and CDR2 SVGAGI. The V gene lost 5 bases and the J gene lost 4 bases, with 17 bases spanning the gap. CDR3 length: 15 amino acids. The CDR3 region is CASSQTGTPIYGYTF. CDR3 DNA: TGTGCCAGCAGTCAAACAGGGACCCCAATCTATGGCTACACCTTC.

As DNA, the CDR3 is TGTGCCAGCAGCTTAGCGGGACAGCCAGAGACCCAGTACTTC. This gives the protein CASSLAGQPETQYF. The V call is TRBV7-2, the J call TRBJ2-5, with 7 bases lining up with TRBD1. The CDR3 is 14 amino acids. V shed 0 bases, J shed 4 bases, and the junction held 2 bases outside the gene matches. Germline V lookup: CDR1 SGHTA, CDR2 FQGNSA.

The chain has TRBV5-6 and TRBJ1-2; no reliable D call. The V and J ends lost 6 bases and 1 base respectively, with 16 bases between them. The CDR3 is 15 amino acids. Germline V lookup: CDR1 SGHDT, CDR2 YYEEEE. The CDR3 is CASILEGMGNYGYTF. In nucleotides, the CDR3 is TGTGCCAGCATTCTGGAAGGGATGGGTAACTATGGCTACACCTTC.

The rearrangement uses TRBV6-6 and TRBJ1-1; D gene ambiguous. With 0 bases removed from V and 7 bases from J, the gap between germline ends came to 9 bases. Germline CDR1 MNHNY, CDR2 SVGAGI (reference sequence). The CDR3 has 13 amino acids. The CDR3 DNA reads TGTGCCAGCAGTTACTCAATTCGGGATGAAGCTTTCTTT. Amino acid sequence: CASSYSIRDEAFF.

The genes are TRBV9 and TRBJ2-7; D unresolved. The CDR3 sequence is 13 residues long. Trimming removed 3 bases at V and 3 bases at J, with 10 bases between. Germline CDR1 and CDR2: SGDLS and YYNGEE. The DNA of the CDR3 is TGTGCCAGCAGCGCTTACCTCGGCTACGAGCAGTACTTC. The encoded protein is CASSAYLGYEQYF.

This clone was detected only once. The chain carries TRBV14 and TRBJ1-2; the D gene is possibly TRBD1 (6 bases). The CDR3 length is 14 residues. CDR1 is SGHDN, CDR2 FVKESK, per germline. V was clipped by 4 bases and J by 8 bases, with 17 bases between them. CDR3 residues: CASSPLGGASGYTF. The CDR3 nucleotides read TGTGCCAGCAGCCCCCTGGGGGGGGCAAGCGGCTACACCTTC.

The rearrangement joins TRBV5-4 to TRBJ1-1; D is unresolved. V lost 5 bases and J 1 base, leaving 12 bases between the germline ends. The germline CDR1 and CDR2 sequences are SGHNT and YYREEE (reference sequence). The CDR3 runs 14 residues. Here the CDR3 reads CASRPSWGNTEAFF. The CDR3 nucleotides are TGTGCCAGCAGACCTAGCTGGGGGAACACTGAAGCTTTCTTT.

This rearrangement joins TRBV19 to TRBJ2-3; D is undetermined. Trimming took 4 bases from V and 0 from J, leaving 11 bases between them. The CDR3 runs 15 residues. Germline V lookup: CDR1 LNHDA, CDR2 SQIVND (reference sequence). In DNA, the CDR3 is TGTGCCAGTAGTACGAGAGAATCTAGCACAGATACGCAGTATTTT. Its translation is CASSTRESSTDTQYF.

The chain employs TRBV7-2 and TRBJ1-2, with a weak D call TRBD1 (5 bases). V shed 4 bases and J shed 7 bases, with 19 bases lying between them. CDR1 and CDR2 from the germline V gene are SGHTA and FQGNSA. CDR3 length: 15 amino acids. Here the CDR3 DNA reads TGTGCCAGCAGCTACGGGGGAGGGTACACGAGTGGCTACACCTTC. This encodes CASSYGGGYTSGYTF.

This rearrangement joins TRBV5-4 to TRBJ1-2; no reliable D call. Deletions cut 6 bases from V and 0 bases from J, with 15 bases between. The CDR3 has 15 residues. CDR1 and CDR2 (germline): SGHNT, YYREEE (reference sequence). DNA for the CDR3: TGTGCCAGCACCCGTAGGGCCCTAACTAACTATGGCTACACCTTC. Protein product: CASTRRALTNYGYTF.

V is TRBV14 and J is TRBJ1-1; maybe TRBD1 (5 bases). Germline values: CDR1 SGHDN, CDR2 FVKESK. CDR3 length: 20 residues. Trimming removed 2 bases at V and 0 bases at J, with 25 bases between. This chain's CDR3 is CASSQSRGVFFLPMNTEAFF. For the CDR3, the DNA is TGTGCCAGCAGCCAAAGCAGAGGGGTTTTCTTCCTTCCGATGAACACTGAAGCTTTCTTT.

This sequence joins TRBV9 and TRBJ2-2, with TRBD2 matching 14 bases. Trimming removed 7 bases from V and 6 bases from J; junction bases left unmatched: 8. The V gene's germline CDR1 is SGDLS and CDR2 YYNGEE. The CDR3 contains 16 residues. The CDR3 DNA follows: TGTGCCAGCTCGGGACTAGCGGGAGTAGGGGCCGGGGAGCTGTTTTTT. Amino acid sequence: CASSGLAGVGAGELFF. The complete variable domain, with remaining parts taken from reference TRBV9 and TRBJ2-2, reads DSGVTQTPKHLITATGQRVTLRCSPRSGDLSVYWYQQSLDQGLQFLIQYYNGEERAKGNILERFSAQQFPDLHSELNLSSLELGDSALYFCASSGLAGVGAGELFFGEGSRLTVL.

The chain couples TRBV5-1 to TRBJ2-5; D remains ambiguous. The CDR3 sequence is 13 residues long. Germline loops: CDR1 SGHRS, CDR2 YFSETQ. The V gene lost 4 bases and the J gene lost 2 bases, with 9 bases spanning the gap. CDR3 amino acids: CASSEDSQETQYF. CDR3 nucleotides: TGCGCCAGCAGCGAAGACTCTCAAGAGACCCAGTACTTC.

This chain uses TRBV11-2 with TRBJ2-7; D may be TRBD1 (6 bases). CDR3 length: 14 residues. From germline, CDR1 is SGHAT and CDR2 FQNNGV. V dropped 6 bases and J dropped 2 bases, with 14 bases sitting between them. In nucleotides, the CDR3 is TGTGCCAGCAGTGGAGAGCAGGGGCCCTACGAGCAGTACTTC. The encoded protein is CASSGEQGPYEQYF.

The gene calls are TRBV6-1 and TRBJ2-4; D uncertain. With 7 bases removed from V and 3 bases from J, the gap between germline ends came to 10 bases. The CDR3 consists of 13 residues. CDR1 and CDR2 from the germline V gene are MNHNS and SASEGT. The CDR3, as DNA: TGTGCCAGCAAGGCTTGGGACAAAAACATTCAGTACTTC. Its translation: CASKAWDKNIQYF.

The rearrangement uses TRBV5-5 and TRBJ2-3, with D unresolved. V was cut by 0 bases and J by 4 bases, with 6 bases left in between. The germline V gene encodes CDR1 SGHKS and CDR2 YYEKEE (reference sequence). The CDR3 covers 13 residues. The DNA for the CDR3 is TGTGCCAGCAGCTTGGGGGCCGCAGATACGCAGTATTTT. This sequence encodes CASSLGAADTQYF.

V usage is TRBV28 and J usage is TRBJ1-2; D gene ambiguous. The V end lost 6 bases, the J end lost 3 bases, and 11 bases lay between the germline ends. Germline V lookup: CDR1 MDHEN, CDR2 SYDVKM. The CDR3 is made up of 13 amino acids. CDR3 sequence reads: CASSVTAHYGYTF. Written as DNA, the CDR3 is TGTGCCAGCAGCGTCACAGCTCACTATGGCTACACCTTC.

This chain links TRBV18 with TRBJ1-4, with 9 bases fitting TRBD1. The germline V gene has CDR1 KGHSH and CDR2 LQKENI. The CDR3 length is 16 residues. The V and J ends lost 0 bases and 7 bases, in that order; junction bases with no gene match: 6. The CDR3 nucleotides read TGTGCCAGCTCACCACCTCCACAGGGGGCGGCTGAAAAACTGTTTTTT. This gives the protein CASSPPPQGAAEKLFF. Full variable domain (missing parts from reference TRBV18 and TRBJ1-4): NAGVMQNPRHLVRRRGQEARLRCSPMKGHSHVYWYRQLPEEGLKFMVYLQKENIIDESGMPKERFSAEFPKEGPSILRIQQVVRGDSAAYFCASSPPPQGAAEKLFFGSGTQLSVL.

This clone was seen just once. The CDR3 DNA follows: TGTGCCAGCAGCCCCTTGGAGCTAGCGGGAGAGGTCGGGGAGCTGTTTTTT. Its protein product is CASSPLELAGEVGELFF. The V call is TRBV28, the J call TRBJ2-2; TRBD2 matches 10 bases. Germline V lookup: CDR1 MDHEN, CDR2 SYDVKM. V dropped 6 bases and J dropped 7; count of bases not matched to a gene: 14. CDR3 length equals 17 residues. The entire variable domain, with the rest obtained from reference TRBV28 and TRBJ2-2, is as follows: DVKVTQSSRYLVKRTGEKVFLECVQDMDHENMFWYRQDPGLGLRLIYFSYDVKMKEKGDIPEGYSVSREKKERFSLILESASTNQTSMYLCASSPLELAGEVGELFFGEGSRLTVL.

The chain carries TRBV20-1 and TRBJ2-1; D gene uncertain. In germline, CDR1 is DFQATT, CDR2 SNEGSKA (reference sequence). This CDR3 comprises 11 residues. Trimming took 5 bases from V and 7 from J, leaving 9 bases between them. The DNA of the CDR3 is TGCAGTGCTCAGACCGATAATGAGCAGTTCTTC. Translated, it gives CSAQTDNEQFF.

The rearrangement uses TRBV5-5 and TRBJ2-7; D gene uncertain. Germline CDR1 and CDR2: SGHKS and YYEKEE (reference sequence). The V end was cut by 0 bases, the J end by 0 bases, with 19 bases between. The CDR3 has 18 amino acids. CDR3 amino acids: CASSLVGFKADPSYEQYF. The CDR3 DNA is TGTGCCAGCAGCTTGGTTGGCTTCAAGGCAGATCCCTCCTACGAGCAGTACTTC.

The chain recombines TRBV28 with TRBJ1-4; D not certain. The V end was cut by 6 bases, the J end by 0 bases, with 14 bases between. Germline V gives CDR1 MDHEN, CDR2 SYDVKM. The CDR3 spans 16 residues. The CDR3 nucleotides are TGTGCCAGCAGCCCCCCAGTCGGTTCAACTAATGAAAAACTGTTTTTT. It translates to CASSPPVGSTNEKLFF. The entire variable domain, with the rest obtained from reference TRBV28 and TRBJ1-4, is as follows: DVKVTQSSRYLVKRTGEKVFLECVQDMDHENMFWYRQDPGLGLRLIYFSYDVKMKEKGDIPEGYSVSREKKERFSLILESASTNQTSMYLCASSPPVGSTNEKLFFGSGTQLSVL.